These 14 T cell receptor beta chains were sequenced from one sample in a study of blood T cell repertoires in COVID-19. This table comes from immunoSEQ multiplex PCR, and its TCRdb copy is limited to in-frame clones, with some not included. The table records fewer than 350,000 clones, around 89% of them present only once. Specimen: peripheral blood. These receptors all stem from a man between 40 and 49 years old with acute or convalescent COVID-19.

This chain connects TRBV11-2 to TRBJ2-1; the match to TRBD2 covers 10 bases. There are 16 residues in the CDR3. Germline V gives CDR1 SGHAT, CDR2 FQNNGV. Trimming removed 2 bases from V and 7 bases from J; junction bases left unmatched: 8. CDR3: CASSLLSGGMLNEQFF. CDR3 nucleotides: TGTGCCAGCAGCTTACTTAGCGGGGGGATGTTGAATGAGCAGTTCTTC.

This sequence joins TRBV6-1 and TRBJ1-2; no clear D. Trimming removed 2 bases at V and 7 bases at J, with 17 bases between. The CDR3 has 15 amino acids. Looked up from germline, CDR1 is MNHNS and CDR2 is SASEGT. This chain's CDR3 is CASSEIAGPAGGYTF. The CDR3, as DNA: TGTGCCAGCAGTGAAATCGCCGGTCCTGCAGGTGGCTACACCTTC.

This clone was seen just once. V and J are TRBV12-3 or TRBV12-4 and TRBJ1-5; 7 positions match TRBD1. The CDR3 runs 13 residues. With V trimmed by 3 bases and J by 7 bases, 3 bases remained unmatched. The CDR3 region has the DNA TGTGCCAGCAGTTTTGGACAGGCCCAGCCCCAGCATTTT. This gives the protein CASSFGQAQPQHF.

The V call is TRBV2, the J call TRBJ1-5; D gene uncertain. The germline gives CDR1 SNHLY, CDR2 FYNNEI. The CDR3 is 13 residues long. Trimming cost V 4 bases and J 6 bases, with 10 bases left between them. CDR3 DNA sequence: TGTGCCAGCAGTGCTCGAGAACTTCAGCCCCAGCATTTT. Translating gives CASSARELQPQHF.

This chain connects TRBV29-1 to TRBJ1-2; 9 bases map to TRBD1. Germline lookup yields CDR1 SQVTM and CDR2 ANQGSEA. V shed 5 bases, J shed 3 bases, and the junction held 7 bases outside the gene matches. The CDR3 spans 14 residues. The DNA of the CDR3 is TGCAGCGTTTACACAGGGGGCGGTTACTATGGCTACACCTTC. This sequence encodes CSVYTGGGYYGYTF.

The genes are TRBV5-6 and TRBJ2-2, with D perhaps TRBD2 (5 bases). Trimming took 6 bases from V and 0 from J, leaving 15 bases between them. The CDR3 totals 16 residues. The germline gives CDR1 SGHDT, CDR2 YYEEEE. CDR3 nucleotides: TGTGCCAGCATTTCTCTAGCCGTCACGAACACCGGGGAGCTGTTTTTT. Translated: CASISLAVTNTGELFF.

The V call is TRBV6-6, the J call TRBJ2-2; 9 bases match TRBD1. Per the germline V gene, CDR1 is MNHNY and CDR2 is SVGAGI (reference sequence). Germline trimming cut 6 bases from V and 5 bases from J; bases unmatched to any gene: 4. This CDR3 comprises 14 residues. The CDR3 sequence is CASRGTGKTGELFF. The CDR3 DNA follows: TGTGCCAGCAGGGGGACAGGGAAGACCGGGGAGCTGTTTTTT.

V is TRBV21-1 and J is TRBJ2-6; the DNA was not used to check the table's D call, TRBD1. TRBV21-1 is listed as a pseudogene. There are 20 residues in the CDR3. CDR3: CASSKELPWQATSGANVLTF. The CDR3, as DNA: TGTGCCAGCAGCAAAGAACTCCCATGGCAGGCTACCTCTGGGGCCAACGTCCTGACTTTC.

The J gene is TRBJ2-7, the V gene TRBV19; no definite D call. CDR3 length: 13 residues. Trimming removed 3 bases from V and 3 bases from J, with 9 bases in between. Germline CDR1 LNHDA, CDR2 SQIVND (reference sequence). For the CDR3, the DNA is TGTGCCAGTAGTATTTTTCCGCGCTACGAGCAGTACTTC. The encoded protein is CASSIFPRYEQYF.

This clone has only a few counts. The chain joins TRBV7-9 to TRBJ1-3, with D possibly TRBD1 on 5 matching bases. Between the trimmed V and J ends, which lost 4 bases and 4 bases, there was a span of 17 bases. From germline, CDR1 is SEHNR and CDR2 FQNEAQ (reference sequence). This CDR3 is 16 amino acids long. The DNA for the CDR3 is TGTGCCAGCAGCTCCCCAGGTCTCTCAGGGGGAAACACCATATATTTT. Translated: CASSSPGLSGGNTIYF. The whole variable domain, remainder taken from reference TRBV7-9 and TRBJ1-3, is DTGVSQNPRHKITKRGQNVTFRCDPISEHNRLYWYRQTLGQGPEFLTYFQNEAQLEKSRLLSDRFSAERPKGSFSTLEIQRTEQGDSAMYLCASSSPGLSGGNTIYFGEGSWLTVV.

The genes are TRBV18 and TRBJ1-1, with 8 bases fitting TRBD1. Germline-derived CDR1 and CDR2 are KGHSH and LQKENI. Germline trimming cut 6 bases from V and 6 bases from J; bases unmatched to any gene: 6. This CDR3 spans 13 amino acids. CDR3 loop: CASSSGQGAEAFF. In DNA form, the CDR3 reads TGTGCCAGCTCGTCTGGACAGGGCGCTGAAGCTTTCTTT.

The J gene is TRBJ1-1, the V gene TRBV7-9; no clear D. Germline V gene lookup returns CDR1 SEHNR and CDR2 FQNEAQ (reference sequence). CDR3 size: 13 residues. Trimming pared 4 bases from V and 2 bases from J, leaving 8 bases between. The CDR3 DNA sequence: TGTGCCAGCAGCTACGCGACAAACACTGAAGCTTTCTTT. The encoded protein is CASSYATNTEAFF.

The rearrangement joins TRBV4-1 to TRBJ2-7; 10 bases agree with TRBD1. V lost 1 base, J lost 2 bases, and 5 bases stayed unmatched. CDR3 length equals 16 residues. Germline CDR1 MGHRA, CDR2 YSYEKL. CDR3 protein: CASSQVGTGDPYEQYF. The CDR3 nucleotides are TGCGCCAGCAGCCAAGTCGGGACAGGGGATCCCTACGAGCAGTACTTC.

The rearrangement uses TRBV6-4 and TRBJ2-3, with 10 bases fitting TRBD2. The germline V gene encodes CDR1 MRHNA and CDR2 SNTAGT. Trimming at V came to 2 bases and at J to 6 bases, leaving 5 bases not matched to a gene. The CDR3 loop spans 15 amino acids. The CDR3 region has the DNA TGTGCCAGCAGTGACAGCGGGGGGGCATGGGATACGCAGTATTTT. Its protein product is CASSDSGGAWDTQYF.